This TCR beta chain derives from a study of Ad26.COV2.S vaccination and SARS-CoV-2 variants. Across the study: The donor participated in the COV1001 trial, in its Ad26.COV2.S arm.

J gave up 10 bases and V 5 bases, and 11 bases lay outside the gene matches. CDR1 is LGHDT, CDR2 YNNKEL, per germline (reference sequence). The CDR3 runs to 14 residues. The method was immunoSEQ multiplex PCR; TCRdb's version includes in-frame clones alone and lacks a portion of them. The repertoire holds 380,000 or so clones, with roughly 80% as singletons. Treatment in this sample: approximately 18 received Ad26.COV2.S at low or high dose, single or two shots; 5 received placebo; per-sample allocation not given. Day 63 after the first vaccine or placebo injection was the time point for sampling. Whole-study findings and limits: With respect to non-spike TCR breadth, vaccine and placebo recipients were similar. Recipients given vaccine exceeded placebo recipients in spike-specific TCR breadth.

In regard to this clone: Antigen specificity is unknown.

This clonotype was obtained from a person between 18 and 65 years old who received the Ad26.COV2.S COVID-19 vaccine or a placebo. The gene calls are TRBV3-1 (or the pseudogene TRBV3-2) and TRBJ2-1, with 7 bases fitting TRBD2. Specimen: peripheral blood, collected in a trial of Ad26.COV2.S vaccine versus placebo. This chain's CDR3 is CASSYGRDGGEQFF. The CDR3 nucleotides read TGTGCCAGCAGCTATGGGAGGGACGGGGGAGAGCAGTTCTTC.